Reported below is one T cell receptor beta chain. As yet, its antigen is unknown. Treatment of the sample: over 15 received Ad26.COV2.S at low or high dose, single or two shots; about 5 received placebo; per-sample allocation not given. Samples analyzed were those drawn on day 63 after the first vaccine or placebo injection. Built on an Ad26 vector, the vaccine expressed Wuhan-strain SARS-CoV-2 spike. This record belongs to a study of Ad26.COV2.S vaccination and SARS-CoV-2 variants. Overall study findings and caveats: The placebo group had lower spike-specific TCR breadth than the vaccine recipients did. Substantial breadth was reported for post-vaccination spike-specific CD8+ and CD4+ T cells.

There are 15 residues in the CDR3. Losses at the gene ends were 9 bases for V and 1 base for J; bases not matched to a gene: 6. Germline V gives CDR1 KGHDR, CDR2 SFDVKD. TCRdb's table, derived via immunoSEQ multiplex PCR, lists solely in-frame clones and lacks some. The sample includes about 400,000 clones, 75% to 90% seen only once; the top ten take approximately 1.9%. This receptor was obtained from a person aged 18 to 65 who received the Ad26.COV2.S COVID-19 vaccine or a placebo. Sequences were derived from peripheral blood, sampled in a trial of Ad26.COV2.S vaccine versus placebo. The chain recombines TRBV24-1 with TRBJ2-1; 9 positions match TRBD1. CDR3 bases: TGTGCCACCTCCTGGGGGACAGGGTCCTACAATGAGCAGTTCTTC. It codes for CATSWGTGSYNEQFF.